This T cell receptor beta chain was sequenced during a study of cytomegalovirus exposure and HLA in healthy donors. In the study overall: The early release's HLA-typed donors yielded roughly 85 million unique TCRs. Notes on the study in general: Later analysis associated a missense DCLRE1C variant with TCR beta V- and J-gene trimming.

It was with 60 Vbeta and 13 Jbeta primers that the PCR ran. The assay was immunoSEQ multiplex PCR, and TCRdb's table has in-frame clones only and misses some. The profile shows about 140,000 clones, 82% of them singletons. A word on this clone: Antigen: not known.

Donors were ostensibly healthy at sampling, although undocumented immune exposures were probable. Germline loops: CDR1 SGDLS, CDR2 YYNGEE. Trimming cost V 2 bases and J 2 bases, with 13 bases left between them. The CDR3 sequence is 15 residues long. The genes are TRBV9 and TRBJ2-5; D possibly corresponds to TRBD2 (7 bases). Sequences were obtained from PBMCs. The sequence derives from a male donor in good health and CMV-seronegative. This CDR3 is CASSVGGALQETQYF. The CDR3 DNA reads TGTGCCAGCAGCGTGGGGGGGGCGCTACAAGAGACCCAGTACTTC.